This TCR beta chain was identified during a study of graft-versus-host responses after intestinal transplantation. Study summary: Multivisceral, liver-intestinal, or isolated intestinal transplants were received by the recipients. Recipients across the board were started on anti-thymocyte globulin induction, then kept on tacrolimus and steroids for two to four years.

Repertoires were generated with immunoSEQ multiplex PCR, while TCRdb's copy carries only in-frame clones and drops some. Among some 90,000 clones listed, under 95% were seen once. With regard to this clone: The target antigen is unknown.

Per germline, CDR1 LGHNA and CDR2 YNFKEQ. This CDR3 is built from 15 residues. V was pared by 4 bases and J by 6 bases, with 5 bases of the junction left unmatched. The specimen was unstimulated CD8+ T cells sorted from spleen or lymph node cells, collected before transplant. The TCR comes from a human donor who was the organ donor for an intestinal transplant. V is TRBV4-2 and J is TRBJ2-1; 11 bases are a match to TRBD2. The DNA for the CDR3 is TGTGCCAGCAGCCTGCTAGCGGGGGGAGGCAATGAGCAGTTCTTC. Encoded protein: CASSLLAGGGNEQFF.